These 32 T cell receptor beta chains share one sample of origin, sequenced in a study of cytomegalovirus exposure and HLA in healthy donors. Use of 60 Vbeta and 13 Jbeta primers characterized the PCR. The repertoire was sequenced with immunoSEQ multiplex PCR; TCRdb's copy has only in-frame clones and lacks some. Its table lists fewer than 60,000 clones. What was sequenced was PBMCs. These receptors came from a woman in her thirties or forties in good health and CMV-seronegative.

The chain employs TRBV6-5 and TRBJ1-2, with D maybe TRBD1 (5 bases). Germline assignment: CDR1 MNHEY and CDR2 SVGAGI. V lost 0 bases and J lost 13, with 12 bases in between. The CDR3 consists of 12 residues. The CDR3 is CASSYSRGTCTF. In DNA form, the CDR3 reads TGTGCCAGCAGTTACTCTCGCGGGACTTGCACCTTC.

The chain has TRBV4-2 and TRBJ2-6; TRBD2 matches 12 bases. Germline CDR1 and CDR2: LGHNA and YNFKEQ. CDR3 length: 20 residues. V was clipped by 2 bases and J by 2 bases; unmatched bases: 10. The CDR3 spells CASSQSVSSGRGPGANVLTF. In nucleotides, the CDR3 is TGTGCCAGCAGCCAAAGCGTATCTAGCGGGAGGGGACCTGGGGCCAACGTCCTGACTTTC.

The rearrangement uses TRBV7-3 and TRBJ2-1; 12 nucleotides agree with TRBD2. In germline, CDR1 is SGHTA, CDR2 FQGTGA. Trimming removed 2 bases from V and 6 bases from J; junction bases left unmatched: 8. The CDR3 extends over 17 amino acids. The CDR3 is CASSLSPLAGGPNEQFF. CDR3 DNA: TGTGCCAGCAGCTTATCCCCTCTAGCGGGAGGGCCCAATGAGCAGTTCTTC.

The genes are TRBV4-2 and TRBJ1-4, with TRBD1 as a possible D gene (6 bases). CDR1 and CDR2 from the germline V gene are LGHNA and YNFKEQ. CDR3 length equals 18 residues. The V end was cut by 2 bases, the J end by 7 bases, with 23 bases between. The CDR3 sequence: CASSQKGTSNLEGEKLFF. CDR3 in DNA: TGTGCCAGCAGCCAAAAAGGGACATCCAACCTCGAGGGTGAAAAACTGTTTTTT.

The DNA of the CDR3 is TGTGCCAGCTCACAAGGGACAGGGGTAGGCTACACCTTC. As protein: CASSQGTGVGYTF. V and J are TRBV18 and TRBJ1-2; 10 nucleotides match TRBD1. With V trimmed by 4 bases and J by 8 bases, 4 bases remained unmatched. The germline gives CDR1 KGHSH, CDR2 LQKENI. This CDR3 comprises 13 residues. The variable domain in full, completed from reference TRBV18 and TRBJ1-2, reads NAGVMQNPRHLVRRRGQEARLRCSPMKGHSHVYWYRQLPEEGLKFMVYLQKENIIDESGMPKERFSAEFPKEGPSILRIQQVVRGDSAAYFCASSQGTGVGYTFGSGTRLTVV.

This chain uses TRBV30 with TRBJ1-6; the D gene is possibly TRBD1 (5 bases). Germline V gene data show CDR1 as GTSNPN and CDR2 as SVGIG (reference sequence). The CDR3 sequence is 17 residues long. Deletions cut 0 bases from V and 0 bases from J, with 12 bases between. For the CDR3, the DNA is TGTGCCTGGAGTGTACAGGCGGGGCCCTCCTATAATTCACCCCTCCACTTT. This translates into CAWSVQAGPSYNSPLHF.

This chain uses TRBV19 with TRBJ1-2, with D tentatively TRBD1 (5 bases). From germline, CDR1 is LNHDA and CDR2 SQIVND (reference sequence). CDR3 size: 15 residues. V lost 4 bases and J 0 bases, leaving 12 bases between the germline ends. The chain's CDR3 is CASSTGLIANYGYTF. The DNA for the CDR3 is TGTGCCAGTAGTACGGGACTCATAGCTAACTATGGCTACACCTTC.

This chain joins TRBV6-5 and TRBJ1-1; TRBD1 might be the D (5 bases). This CDR3 region has 16 residues. Trimming removed 4 bases from V and 0 bases from J, with 15 bases in between. CDR1 and CDR2 from the germline V gene are MNHEY and SVGAGI. DNA of the CDR3: TGTGCCAGCAGTTTCGGAGGGGCCACCATGAACACTGAAGCTTTCTTT. This translates into CASSFGGATMNTEAFF.

The chain uses TRBV28 and TRBJ1-2; 8 nucleotides align to TRBD1. The V gene end was trimmed by 5 bases and the J gene end by 5 bases; junction bases not matched to a gene: 7. The CDR3 covers 14 residues. The germline gives CDR1 MDHEN, CDR2 SYDVKM. DNA of the CDR3: TGTGCCAGCAGTGTGCGGGACAGGACTTATGGCTACACCTTC. Amino acid sequence: CASSVRDRTYGYTF.

V and J are TRBV14 and TRBJ2-1, with 10 nucleotides matching TRBD2. Trimming at V came to 2 bases and at J to 0 bases, leaving 4 bases not matched to a gene. The CDR3 length is 17 residues. Germline lookup yields CDR1 SGHDN and CDR2 FVKESK. Here the CDR3 DNA reads TGTGCCAGCAGCCAATTTAGCGGGGGGAGCTCCTACAATGAGCAGTTCTTC. Its protein is CASSQFSGGSSYNEQFF.

This chain uses TRBV10-3 with TRBJ2-5; D is possibly TRBD1 (5 bases). Deletions cut 2 bases from V and 4 bases from J, with 8 bases between. The CDR3 covers 13 residues. The germline V gene has CDR1 ENHRY and CDR2 SYGVKD. CDR3 sequence reads: CAISETRGETQYF. The DNA for the CDR3 is TGTGCCATCAGTGAGACAAGGGGAGAGACCCAGTACTTC.

This rearrangement joins TRBV9 to TRBJ1-5; D may be TRBD1 (6 bases). Germline V gene data show CDR1 as SGDLS and CDR2 as YYNGEE. The CDR3 is made up of 15 amino acids. The V and J ends lost 4 bases and 1 base respectively, with 12 bases between them. CDR3 nucleotides: TGTGCCAGCAGCCCCGGGACACCCAGCAATCAGCCCCAGCATTTT. It translates to CASSPGTPSNQPQHF.

This chain joins TRBV9 and TRBJ1-4; D unclear. V was trimmed by 0 bases and J by 4 bases, leaving 19 bases between them. Germline V gene sequence: CDR1 SGDLS, CDR2 YYNGEE. The CDR3 totals 18 residues. CDR3 nucleotide sequence: TGTGCCAGCAGCGTAGGTCGGGGATTACCTCCTTTTAATGAAAAACTGTTTTTT. It encodes CASSVGRGLPPFNEKLFF.

V and J are TRBV30 and TRBJ2-7; 7 bases map to TRBD1. Germline V gene sequence: CDR1 GTSNPN, CDR2 SVGIG (reference sequence). V trimming: 4 bases; J trimming: 7 bases; junction bases outside the gene matches: 10. This CDR3 has 13 amino acids. CDR3 nucleotides: TGTGCCTGGAATATCGACAGGGAAGGGGAGCAGTACTTC. Translating it yields CAWNIDREGEQYF.

Turning to this clone: Other DNA sequences in the sample encode the same CDR3. This sequence joins TRBV30 and TRBJ1-4; a weak D match, TRBD1 (6 bases). The germline V gene encodes CDR1 GTSNPN and CDR2 SVGIG (reference sequence). The CDR3 contains 15 residues. The ends were cut back, 2 bases at V and 2 bases at J, with 12 bases in the middle. The CDR3 sequence is CAWSSRGGTNEKLFF. For the CDR3, the DNA is TGTGCCTGGAGTTCCAGGGGCGGGACTAATGAAAAACTGTTTTTT.

This rearrangement joins TRBV7-9 to TRBJ1-5; D is unclear. CDR3 length: 14 residues. Germline CDR1 and CDR2: SEHNR and FQNEAQ (reference sequence). Trimming stripped 5 bases from V and 5 bases from J, with 13 bases between. The DNA of the CDR3 is TGTGCCAGCAGCCCCCCAGGCAAGGATCAGCCCCAGCATTTT. It codes for CASSPPGKDQPQHF.

The chain links TRBV29-1 to TRBJ1-2, with 9 bases matching TRBD1. V dropped 0 bases and J dropped 5; count of bases not matched to a gene: 10. Germline values: CDR1 SQVTM, CDR2 ANQGSEA. This CDR3 spans 16 amino acids. Here the CDR3 reads CSVEDPGQGQRYGYTF. The DNA for the CDR3 is TGCAGCGTTGAAGATCCGGGACAGGGCCAAAGGTATGGCTACACCTTC.

The V call is TRBV7-2, the J call TRBJ1-1, with TRBD1 identical over 9 bases. The CDR3 length is 16 residues. From germline, CDR1 is SGHTA and CDR2 FQGNSA. V lost 1 base to trimming and J lost 3 bases; unmatched junction nucleotides: 6. DNA for the CDR3: TGTGCCAGCAGCTTAGGGGGACAGGGAGCCCACACTGAAGCTTTCTTT. The encoded protein is CASSLGGQGAHTEAFF.

V and J are TRBV18 and TRBJ1-2; D remains ambiguous. Germline lookup yields CDR1 KGHSH and CDR2 LQKENI. Trimming stripped 0 bases from V and 10 bases from J, with 9 bases between. The CDR3 is 12 residues long. CDR3 coding DNA: TGTGCCAGCTCACCACCGCAGAATCTCTACACCTTC. Translation gives CASSPPQNLYTF.

The CDR3 spells CASSKGQNTEAFF. Here the CDR3 DNA reads TGTGCCAGCAGTAAGGGACAGAACACTGAAGCTTTCTTT. This rearrangement joins TRBV6-5 to TRBJ1-1; D is perhaps TRBD1 (6 bases). Germline V gene data show CDR1 as MNHEY and CDR2 as SVGAGI. The V end lost 5 bases, the J end lost 1 base, and 8 bases lay between the germline ends. CDR3 length: 13 amino acids.

The genes are TRBV18 and TRBJ2-7; a weak D match, TRBD1 (5 bases). The V end was cut by 4 bases, the J end by 6 bases, with 10 bases between. The CDR3 length is 12 residues. Germline assignment: CDR1 KGHSH and CDR2 LQKENI. The CDR3 sequence is CASSLDSSEQYF. Here the CDR3 DNA reads TGTGCCAGCTCACTCGACAGCTCCGAGCAGTACTTC.

This chain links TRBV5-8 with TRBJ2-7; weak D call: TRBD1 (6 bases). The CDR3 is 13 amino acids. Trimming removed 4 bases at V and 4 bases at J, with 12 bases between. Germline-derived CDR1 and CDR2 are SGHTS and YDEGEE. CDR3 sequence reads: CASSGQILYEQYF. The CDR3 DNA follows: TGTGCCAGCAGCGGACAGATCCTGTACGAGCAGTACTTC.

This chain uses TRBV6-1 with TRBJ2-7; 9 bases match TRBD1. The CDR3 contains 16 residues. The ends lost 4 bases at V and 4 bases at J; junction bases unmatched: 11. Germline loops: CDR1 MNHNS, CDR2 SASEGT. This CDR3 reads CASSAAGQGSLYEQYF. In nucleotides, the CDR3 is TGTGCCAGCAGTGCCGCCGGACAGGGGTCCTTATACGAGCAGTACTTC.

The chain recombines TRBV30 with TRBJ1-4; possible D gene TRBD1, 5 bases. Germline V gene sequence: CDR1 GTSNPN, CDR2 SVGIG (reference sequence). V dropped 5 bases and J dropped 5 bases, with 9 bases sitting between them. The CDR3 runs 12 residues. The CDR3 nucleotides read TGTGCCTGGGCGACAGTAAATGAAAAACTGTTTTTT. Its protein product is CAWATVNEKLFF.

The chain combines TRBV5-1 with TRBJ1-5, with unresolved D. Trimming removed 4 bases at V and 2 bases at J, with 7 bases between. This CDR3 is 13 amino acids long. The germline CDR1 and CDR2 sequences are SGHRS and YFSETQ. This CDR3 reads CASSQDGNQPQHF. As DNA, the CDR3 is TGCGCCAGCAGCCAGGATGGCAATCAGCCCCAGCATTTT.

The chain couples TRBV7-6 to TRBJ2-1; D is perhaps TRBD1 (6 bases). V was clipped by 5 bases and J by 0 bases, with 14 bases between them. The CDR3 covers 16 residues. The germline CDR1 and CDR2 sequences are SGHVS and FNYEAQ. CDR3 sequence (DNA): TGTGCCAGCAGCCGAGGGACACCTGACTCCTACAATGAGCAGTTCTTC. It specifies CASSRGTPDSYNEQFF.

The gene calls are TRBV13 and TRBJ2-1; TRBD1 might be the D (5 bases). The CDR3 extends over 15 amino acids. The germline CDR1 and CDR2 sequences are PRHDT and FYEKMQ (reference sequence). With 0 bases removed from V and 5 bases from J, the gap between germline ends came to 11 bases. DNA for the CDR3: TGTGCCAGCAGCTTAGGCCCCGACAGCAACAATGAGCAGTTCTTC. The encoded protein is CASSLGPDSNNEQFF.

The V and J genes are TRBV19 and TRBJ2-5, with 15 bases identical to TRBD2. The V and J ends lost 4 bases and 2 bases, in that order; junction bases with no gene match: 8. The CDR3 sequence is 18 residues long. Per the germline V gene, CDR1 is LNHDA and CDR2 is SQIVND (reference sequence). This CDR3 is CASSKGLAGGSTQETQYF. CDR3 in DNA: TGTGCCAGTAGTAAAGGACTAGCGGGGGGGTCTACTCAAGAGACCCAGTACTTC.

This rearrangement joins TRBV10-3 to TRBJ1-2; TRBD1 matches 8 bases. The CDR3 is made up of 15 amino acids. Losses at the gene ends were 4 bases for V and 8 bases for J; bases not matched to a gene: 12. Germline V gene data show CDR1 as ENHRY and CDR2 as SYGVKD. The CDR3 sequence is CAISGGRGPREGYTF. The CDR3 nucleotides read TGTGCCATCAGTGGCGGCAGGGGGCCTAGAGAGGGCTACACCTTC.

This chain links TRBV4-2 with TRBJ1-1, with D possibly TRBD1 on 6 matching bases. Trimming removed 0 bases from V and 9 bases from J, with 14 bases in between. This CDR3 has 14 amino acids. CDR1 LGHNA and CDR2 YNFKEQ come from the germline V gene. CDR3 nucleotides: TGTGCCAGCAGCCAAGAGACCGCAGGGGCCCAAGCTTTCTTT. Translated, it gives CASSQETAGAQAFF.

This chain joins TRBV7-8 and TRBJ2-3; 12 positions match TRBD1. CDR3 length: 15 residues. V shed 3 bases, J shed 2 bases, and the junction held 0 bases outside the gene matches. Germline-derived CDR1 and CDR2 are SGHVS and FQNEAQ. CDR3 sequence: CASSLGQGATDTQYF. Here the CDR3 DNA reads TGTGCCAGCAGCTTGGGACAGGGGGCCACAGATACGCAGTATTTT.

The gene calls are TRBV7-6 and TRBJ1-4; weak D call: TRBD1 (5 bases). The CDR3 covers 15 residues. Germline CDR1 and CDR2: SGHVS and FNYEAQ. The ends were cut back, 5 bases at V and 8 bases at J, with 18 bases in the middle. CDR3 coding DNA: TGTGCCAGCAGCCCGACGGGACGGGAGGGGGAAAAACTGTTTTTT. Residues: CASSPTGREGEKLFF.